A single sample gave rise to the 27 T cell receptor beta chains below, sequenced in a study of blood T cell repertoires in COVID-19. Repertoires were generated with immunoSEQ multiplex PCR, while TCRdb's copy carries only in-frame clones and drops some. The sample holds 110,000 or so clones, roughly 85% seen once. The sample comprised peripheral blood. The source of these receptors is a human donor in a cohort sampled during active COVID-19.

This clone was picked up one time. The gene calls are TRBV7-3 and TRBJ2-2; 10 nucleotides align to TRBD1. V gave up 5 bases and J gave up 2 bases; unmatched junction bases: 5. Germline lookup yields CDR1 SGHTA and CDR2 FQGTGA. The CDR3 has 16 amino acids. CDR3 loop: CASSPTGGLNTGELFF. DNA of the CDR3: TGTGCCAGCAGCCCGACAGGGGGCTTAAACACCGGGGAGCTGTTTTTT.

This chain connects TRBV12-3 or TRBV12-4 to TRBJ2-7; tentatively, D is TRBD2 (6 bases). Trimming took off 1 base at V and 6 bases at J, with 7 bases between the two ends. The CDR3 has 12 residues. CDR3 in amino acids: CASSLVGGEQYF. CDR3 coding DNA: TGTGCCAGCAGTTTAGTGGGGGGCGAGCAGTACTTC.

The rearrangement uses TRBV2 and TRBJ1-2; a weak D match, TRBD1 (6 bases). The germline CDR1 and CDR2 sequences are SNHLY and FYNNEI. This CDR3 spans 12 amino acids. The V and J ends lost 6 bases and 4 bases respectively, with 9 bases between them. CDR3 in amino acids: CASSPDSYGYTF. In DNA form, the CDR3 reads TGTGCCAGCAGCCCGGACAGCTATGGCTACACCTTC. Full variable domain (outside the CDR3, taken from reference TRBV2 and TRBJ1-2): EPEVTQTPSHQVTQMGQEVILRCVPISNHLYFYWYRQILGQKVEFLVSFYNNEISEKSEIFDDQFSVERPDGSNFTLKIRSTKLEDSAMYFCASSPDSYGYTFGSGTRLTVV.

This clone was seen only once. The chain uses TRBV6-6 and TRBJ1-2; possible D gene TRBD1, 6 bases. Trimming cost V 6 bases and J 5 bases, with 13 bases left between them. CDR1 and CDR2 (germline): MNHNY, SVGAGI (reference sequence). CDR3 size: 13 residues. CDR3 region: CASSLGQLYGYTF. Here the CDR3 DNA reads TGTGCCAGCAGCCTTGGACAGCTTTATGGCTACACCTTC.

V usage is TRBV6-5 and J usage is TRBJ1-5; 8 bases match TRBD1. Germline lookup yields CDR1 MNHEY and CDR2 SVGAGI. Unmatched junction bases numbered 6, after V lost 5 bases and J lost 6 bases. The CDR3 length is 14 residues. CDR3 DNA: TGTGCCAGCAGTCCAGGACAGGGAGGTCAGCCCCAGCATTTT. This translates into CASSPGQGGQPQHF.

This chain uses TRBV2 with TRBJ1-2; 9 nucleotides match TRBD1. The CDR3 loop spans 14 amino acids. V lost 6 bases and J lost 5; bases outside the gene matches: 7. The germline V gene has CDR1 SNHLY and CDR2 FYNNEI. In nucleotides, the CDR3 is TGTGCCAGCAGCCCACAGGGGGCTGGGTATGGCTACACCTTC. Its translation is CASSPQGAGYGYTF.

The rearrangement joins TRBV7-2 to TRBJ2-3; D is ambiguous. Germline CDR1 and CDR2: SGHTA and FQGNSA. V dropped 5 bases and J dropped 0 bases, with 3 bases sitting between them. The CDR3 consists of 12 residues. This chain's CDR3 is CASSPSTDTQYF. CDR3 nucleotide sequence: TGTGCCAGCAGCCCAAGCACAGATACGCAGTATTTT. Full variable domain (missing parts from reference TRBV7-2 and TRBJ2-3): GAGVSQSPSNKVTEKGKDVELRCDPISGHTALYWYRQSLGQGLEFLIYFQGNSAPDKSGLPSDRFSAERTGGSVSTLTIQRTQQEDSAVYLCASSPSTDTQYFGPGTRLTVL.

This chain joins TRBV24-1 and TRBJ2-1; D is undetermined. CDR1 and CDR2 (germline): KGHDR, SFDVKD. Trimming removed 9 bases from V and 6 bases from J, with 17 bases in between. The CDR3 has 14 residues. CDR3 nucleotides: TGTGCCACCTCTCCAGGTTTCGCCCCCAATGAGCAGTTCTTC. This encodes CATSPGFAPNEQFF.

The V gene is TRBV28, the J gene TRBJ2-3, with a weak D call TRBD2 (5 bases). V dropped 3 bases and J dropped 0 bases, with 16 bases sitting between them. Per germline, CDR1 MDHEN and CDR2 SYDVKM. The CDR3 covers 17 residues. The CDR3 is CASSLGRKLASTDTQYF. DNA of the CDR3: TGTGCCAGCAGTTTGGGCCGAAAGCTAGCTAGCACAGATACGCAGTATTTT.

The chain carries TRBV9 and TRBJ2-3, with unresolved D. The germline V gene encodes CDR1 SGDLS and CDR2 YYNGEE. V gave up 1 base and J gave up 0 bases, with 9 bases separating them. The length of the CDR3 is 15 residues. CDR3 nucleotides: TGTGCCAGCAGCGTACTCACCACTAGCACAGATACGCAGTATTTT. Translation: CASSVLTTSTDTQYF. Complete variable domain (other parts from reference TRBV9 and TRBJ2-3): DSGVTQTPKHLITATGQRVTLRCSPRSGDLSVYWYQQSLDQGLQFLIQYYNGEERAKGNILERFSAQQFPDLHSELNLSSLELGDSALYFCASSVLTTSTDTQYFGPGTRLTVL.

The chain joins TRBV7-9 to TRBJ1-3; D remains unclear. V dropped 4 bases and J dropped 1 base, with 11 bases sitting between them. The germline V gene encodes CDR1 SEHNR and CDR2 FQNEAQ (reference sequence). This CDR3 comprises 15 residues. As DNA, the CDR3 is TGTGCCAGCAGCTCCGCTATAGCGTCTGGAAACACCATATATTTT. Translating it yields CASSSAIASGNTIYF. The entire variable domain, with the rest obtained from reference TRBV7-9 and TRBJ1-3, is as follows: DTGVSQNPRHKITKRGQNVTFRCDPISEHNRLYWYRQTLGQGPEFLTYFQNEAQLEKSRLLSDRFSAERPKGSFSTLEIQRTEQGDSAMYLCASSSAIASGNTIYFGEGSWLTVV.

The rearrangement links TRBV6-5 to TRBJ2-7, with 7 nucleotides matching TRBD1. The CDR3 is made up of 13 amino acids. In germline, CDR1 is MNHEY, CDR2 SVGAGI. V dropped 7 bases and J dropped 6; count of bases not matched to a gene: 9. This chain's CDR3 is CASTVTGSGEQYF. In DNA, the CDR3 is TGTGCCAGCACCGTGACAGGGTCGGGCGAGCAGTACTTC.

For the CDR3, the DNA is TGCGCCAGCAGCTTACTACAGGGAGCCTACGAGCAGTACTTC. As protein: CASSLLQGAYEQYF. The V and J genes are TRBV5-1 and TRBJ2-7; D is possibly TRBD1 (6 bases). V dropped 2 bases and J dropped 2 bases, with 11 bases sitting between them. The CDR3 covers 14 residues. Germline V CDR1 and CDR2: SGHRS, YFSETQ.

The genes are TRBV5-4 and TRBJ2-2; TRBD2 aligns across 12 bases. V lost 1 base and J lost 4; bases outside the gene matches: 5. The CDR3 extends over 17 amino acids. Germline V CDR1 and CDR2: SGHNT, YYREEE (reference sequence). Here the CDR3 DNA reads TGTGCCAGCAGCTTGCCCTCACTAGCGGGGGGCACCGGGGAGCTGTTTTTT. As protein: CASSLPSLAGGTGELFF.

The chain combines TRBV3-1 (or the pseudogene TRBV3-2) with TRBJ1-2; 7 bases fit TRBD1. The CDR3 covers 18 residues. Losses at the gene ends were 4 bases for V and 4 bases for J; bases not matched to a gene: 18. CDR1 is LGHDT, CDR2 YNNKEL, per germline (reference sequence). The CDR3 DNA sequence: TGTGCCAGCAGCCCTCAAACCGGTCGACAGGGCGGGTTCTATGGCTACACCTTC. Translated, it gives CASSPQTGRQGGFYGYTF.

The J gene is TRBJ2-3, the V gene TRBV5-1; perhaps TRBD2 as D (5 bases). Trimming removed 4 bases from V and 5 bases from J, with 17 bases in between. The CDR3 is 15 amino acids. In germline, CDR1 is SGHRS, CDR2 YFSETQ. The chain's CDR3 is CASSATTRSGDTQYF. Here the CDR3 DNA reads TGCGCCAGCAGCGCGACTACCCGAAGCGGAGATACGCAGTATTTT. Based on the CDR3 plus reference TRBV5-1 and TRBJ2-3, the full variable domain is KAGVTQTPRYLIKTRGQQVTLSCSPISGHRSVSWYQQTPGQGLQFLFEYFSETQRNKGNFPGRFSGRQFSNSRSEMNVSTLELGDSALYLCASSATTRSGDTQYFGPGTRLTVL.

This clone was seen once. The chain combines TRBV20-1 with TRBJ2-7; 7 bases align to TRBD1. The J segment lost 1 base and the V segment lost 3 bases, leaving 9 bases of the junction unmatched. CDR3 length equals 15 residues. Per germline, CDR1 DFQATT and CDR2 SNEGSKA (reference sequence). The CDR3 region is CSASGGQQFSYEQYF. The CDR3 DNA reads as TGCAGTGCTAGTGGGGGACAGCAGTTTTCCTACGAGCAGTACTTC.

The chain joins TRBV27 to TRBJ1-1; TRBD1 agrees at 11 bases. Trimming at V came to 8 bases and at J to 5 bases, leaving 13 bases not matched to a gene. The CDR3 contains 16 residues. Looked up from germline, CDR1 is MNHEY and CDR2 is SMNVEV (reference sequence). CDR3 in amino acids: CASRPGQGADRTEAFF. The DNA for the CDR3 is TGTGCCAGCCGTCCTGGACAGGGGGCGGATCGGACTGAAGCTTTCTTT.

V is TRBV6-5 and J is TRBJ2-1; 8 bases fit TRBD2. The length of the CDR3 is 15 residues. Germline V lookup: CDR1 MNHEY, CDR2 SVGAGI. Unmatched junction bases numbered 10, after V lost 5 bases and J lost 7 bases. CDR3 amino acids: CASSLVGGAWNEQFF. The CDR3 bases are TGTGCCAGCAGTCTGGTCGGGGGGGCATGGAATGAGCAGTTCTTC.

This clone was found a few times. The gene calls are TRBV6-5 and TRBJ1-3, with TRBD1 matching over 7 bases. V dropped 4 bases and J dropped 9; count of bases not matched to a gene: 12. This CDR3 has 15 residues. The germline CDR1 and CDR2 sequences are MNHEY and SVGAGI. The CDR3 here is CASSSRTGSTGTIYF. For the CDR3, the DNA is TGTGCCAGCAGTTCCCGGACAGGTTCGACTGGCACCATATATTTT.

This clone occurred a few times. The chain joins TRBV6-4 to TRBJ2-3; D gene unclear. Trimming pared 3 bases from V and 2 bases from J, leaving 9 bases between. The CDR3 totals 14 residues. Germline loops: CDR1 MRHNA, CDR2 SNTAGT. CDR3 in DNA: TGTGCCAGCAGTGAGGGCACGAACACAGATACGCAGTATTTT. It is translated as CASSEGTNTDTQYF.

This clone appeared a single time. V is TRBV7-9 and J is TRBJ1-2; 12 positions agree with TRBD1. The CDR3 totals 14 residues. V dropped 4 bases and J dropped 7; count of bases not matched to a gene: 4. Germline V gene data show CDR1 as SEHNR and CDR2 as FQNEAQ (reference sequence). The chain's CDR3 is CASSSGTGGGGYTF. The CDR3 region has the DNA TGTGCCAGCAGCTCAGGGACAGGGGGCGGTGGCTACACCTTC.

The rearrangement uses TRBV6-1 and TRBJ2-5; tentatively, D is TRBD2 (6 bases). The germline V and J ends were trimmed by 4 bases and 4 bases, with 22 bases remaining between them. This CDR3 has 17 residues. CDR1 MNHNS and CDR2 SASEGT come from the germline V gene. The CDR3 DNA is TGTGCCAGCAGTGGGCGGACTAAGCGGAACACGGGAGAGACCCAGTACTTC. It translates to CASSGRTKRNTGETQYF.

This clone was seen a few times. J is TRBJ2-3 and V is TRBV2, with TRBD1 matching 8 bases. This CDR3 comprises 14 residues. V was pared by 6 bases and J by 3 bases, with 5 bases of the junction left unmatched. The germline V gene encodes CDR1 SNHLY and CDR2 FYNNEI. The CDR3 here is CASRPGQGTDTQYF. DNA for the CDR3: TGTGCCAGCAGGCCAGGACAGGGAACAGATACGCAGTATTTT. The whole variable domain, remainder taken from reference TRBV2 and TRBJ2-3, is EPEVTQTPSHQVTQMGQEVILRCVPISNHLYFYWYRQILGQKVEFLVSFYNNEISEKSEIFDDQFSVERPDGSNFTLKIRSTKLEDSAMYFCASRPGQGTDTQYFGPGTRLTVL.

The genes are TRBV7-6 and TRBJ2-5, with a weak D call TRBD2 (6 bases). Deletions cut 3 bases from V and 9 bases from J, with 14 bases between. The CDR3 is 13 residues long. CDR1 and CDR2 from the germline V gene are SGHVS and FNYEAQ. The CDR3 DNA reads TGTGCCAGCAGCTTGCAGGGCCGGAGGGCCCAGTACTTC. This codes for CASSLQGRRAQYF.

The rearrangement joins TRBV12-5 to TRBJ2-2; D not resolved. This CDR3 has 15 residues. Germline assignment: CDR1 LGHNT and CDR2 FRNRAP. Trimming removed 0 bases at V and 6 bases at J, with 11 bases between. CDR3 sequence reads: CASGLVHQDSGELFF. The CDR3 DNA sequence: TGTGCTAGTGGTTTGGTACATCAGGATTCCGGGGAGCTGTTTTTT. Supplemented by reference TRBV12-5 and TRBJ2-2, the full variable domain reads DARVTQTPRHKVTEMGQEVTMRCQPILGHNTVFWYRQTMMQGLELLAYFRNRAPLDDSGMPKDRFSAEMPDATLATLKIQPSEPRDSAVYFCASGLVHQDSGELFFGEGSRLTVL.

J is TRBJ1-1 and V is TRBV6-2 or TRBV6-3; D may be TRBD1 (5 bases). Germline-derived CDR1 and CDR2 are MNHEY and SVGEGT. The V gene lost 4 bases and the J gene lost 10 bases, with 19 bases spanning the gap. This CDR3 is 14 amino acids long. The CDR3 nucleotides are TGTGCCAGCAGTTTCGGAGGGGTACCATCGGCAGCTTTCTTT. This encodes CASSFGGVPSAAFF.